This TCR beta chain emerged from a study of cytomegalovirus exposure and HLA in healthy donors. About the study: There were more than 350 genotyped donors. Of these, 81% fell in the genetic ancestry cluster associated with self-reported Caucasian donors.

CDR1 is MNHEY, CDR2 SMNVEV, per germline (reference sequence). Trimming removed 3 bases from V and 4 bases from J, with 9 bases in between. The CDR3 consists of 13 residues. PCR amplification relied on 60 Vbeta primers (plus 13 Jbeta primers). Libraries were prepared by immunoSEQ multiplex PCR; TCRdb keeps only in-frame clonotypes and omits some of them. The sample includes tens of thousands of clones, about three quarters seen only once; the top ten take over 2.5%. The gene calls are TRBV27 and TRBJ2-5, with a weak D call TRBD2 (5 bases). The TCR was taken from a female donor in good health and CMV-seronegative. Sequencing was done on a sample of PBMCs. The CDR3 loop is CASSFGSAETQYF. CDR3 DNA: TGTGCCAGCAGTTTTGGGAGTGCAGAGACCCAGTACTTC.